This T cell receptor (beta chain) is from a study of human T cells and chemical hapten exposure. Looking at the study overall: Slight differences in pooled library volume were the main source of varying TCR yields across samples.

Regarding the study as a whole: Unchanged with DPC sensitization were TCRs above 1 in 1000 frequency.

This clonotype came up a few times. Antigen: not known. TCRdb re-called the RACE reads through MiXCR, storing one row per CDR3 protein. The sample lists more than 75,000 distinct CDR3 sequences, over 7% seen once, with approximately 1.4% in the top ten. Stated time point: healthy volunteer bleed at 6 weeks. Before extraction, the whole blood was not fractionated, and total RNA was taken from it. This receptor was taken from a male donor in good health. Some clones in this sample may be carry-over from other donors' samples. The specimen was whole blood.

CDR3 protein: CASSPYPTVQETQYF. The CDR3 DNA reads as TGTGCCAGCAGTCCATACCCGACAGTCCAAGAGACCCAGTACTTC. V gene TRBV7-6 combines with J gene TRBJ2-5, with D perhaps matching TRBD1 (5 bases). This CDR3 is 15 amino acids long. The V gene lost 6 bases and the J gene lost 1 base, with 15 bases spanning the gap. In germline, CDR1 is SGHVS, CDR2 FNYEAQ. The full variable domain, in which reference TRBV7-6 and TRBJ2-5 provide the parts outside the CDR3, is GAGVSQSPRYKVTKRGQDVALRCDPISGHVSLYWYRQALGQGPEFLTYFNYEAQQDKSGLPNDRFSAERPEGSISTLTIQRTEQRDSAMYRCASSPYPTVQETQYFGPGTRLLVL.